Listed below are T cell receptor beta chains from one sample, sequenced in a study of blood T cell repertoires in COVID-19. Method: immunoSEQ multiplex PCR; TCRdb's copy keeps in-frame clones and lacks some. The data show tens of thousands of clones, 65% to 85% seen once. The specimen was peripheral blood. Receptor source: a woman aged 55-75 years with acute or convalescent COVID-19. Both conserved end residues are trimmed from each CDR3.

J	V	CDR3
TRBJ1-4	TRBV4-3	ASSQEGTGDEKLF
TRBJ1-2	TRBV29-1	SVEEEQNYGYT
TRBJ1-5	TRBV6-5	ASSQGSNQPQH
TRBJ1-2	TRBV7-2	ASSPGQGEVYGYT
TRBJ1-1	TRBV19	ATQSLGQGWMNTEAF
TRBJ1-2	TRBV6-4	ATEDRAGNNYGYT
TRBJ1-4	TRBV6-1	ASSEELAEKLF
TRBJ1-1	TRBV18	ASSPGVGGTEAF
TRBJ1-2	TRBV10-3	AISETGGDSFGYT
TRBJ2-1	TRBV14	ASSIPPGRREGYNEQF
TRBJ1-4	TRBV2	ASRRGQANEKLF
TRBJ2-5	TRBV5-8	ASSPGFSIEETQY
TRBJ2-5	TRBV28	ASRPDSMYQETQY
TRBJ2-5	TRBV4-1	ASSQGAGGEETQY
TRBJ2-7	TRBV30	AWSPTQGRRRYEQY
TRBJ2-1	TRBV7-3	ASSLGQGKYNEQF
TRBJ1-4	TRBV7-2	ASSLDQGRRSGKLF
TRBJ1-5	TRBV2	ASSEWGESGNQPQH
TRBJ2-2	TRBV5-1	ASSLGEAQTASGELF
TRBJ2-3	TRBV9	ASSVSWLAGESTDTQY
TRBJ1-1	TRBV6-5	ASSYSPGQGQTF
TRBJ1-2	TRBV6-5	ASSTLGQGPDGYT
TRBJ2-5	TRBV24-1	ATSDPSRGRVETQY
TRBJ1-5	TRBV19	ASSIATGRNQPQH
TRBJ1-6	TRBV7-2	ASSLATGENSPLH
TRBJ2-2	TRBV14	ASSQVTGLGAGELF
TRBJ1-5	TRBV20-1	SASWGGNQPQH
TRBJ1-3	TRBV29-1	SVEGRGLPGNTIY
TRBJ2-5	TRBV7-2	ASSPNQETQY
TRBJ2-4	TRBV27	ASSSIPDRSKNIQY
TRBJ1-1	TRBV7-2	ASSFGMMNTEAF
TRBJ2-7	TRBV27	ASRGVRAGEQY
TRBJ1-4	TRBV6-5	ASSLNRSGEKLF
TRBJ1-2	TRBV10-1	ASSRDRGPQDGYT
TRBJ2-3	TRBV27	ASSPTGTFFTDTQY
TRBJ1-2	TRBV21-1	GDRIYGYT
TRBJ1-2	TRBV5-6	ASTSLGAGGDGLGYGYT
TRBJ2-7	TRBV6-2/TRBV6-3	ASSYYPPGQYSYEQY
TRBJ2-2	TRBV5-1	ASRGQALNTGELF
TRBJ1-1	TRBV30	AWRGTGREAF
TRBJ2-7	TRBV7-8	ASSLDRGLSEQY
TRBJ1-5	TRBV10-3	AISAGTDGNQPQH